This entry lists 2 T cell receptor beta chains sequenced from one sample in a study of cytotoxic CD8 clonotypes in ibrutinib-treated CLL. Assay: immunoSEQ multiplex PCR; the TCRdb copy retains only in-frame clones and omits some. The table includes roughly 220,000 clones, roughly three quarters detected once. The sample in question was PBMCs, obtained after 12 months of ibrutinib treatment. The source of these receptors is a human donor with chronic lymphocytic leukemia.

The V and J genes are TRBV30 and TRBJ1-1; no reliable D call. V was pared by 0 bases and J by 8 bases, with 13 bases between. The CDR3 contains 13 residues. In germline, CDR1 is GTSNPN, CDR2 SVGIG (reference sequence). The CDR3: CAWSVAVTGEAFF. DNA for the CDR3: TGTGCCTGGAGTGTAGCGGTCACGGGAGAAGCTTTCTTT.

V is TRBV7-2 and J is TRBJ2-7; D may be TRBD1 (5 bases). This CDR3 region has 15 residues. V was shortened by 1 base and J by 3 bases, with 13 bases between the two germline ends. Per germline, CDR1 SGHTA and CDR2 FQGNSA. The CDR3 sequence is CASSLEPAGYYEQYF. DNA for the CDR3: TGTGCCAGCAGCTTAGAGCCAGCAGGGTACTACGAGCAGTACTTC.